This T cell receptor (beta chain) appears in the sequencing data of a study of tumor-infiltrating lymphocytes in glioblastoma multiforme. Study results and limitations: The TCR and somatic mutation analysis included just one glioblastoma patient. The T cells in this sample were not sorted into functional subsets.

For this clonotype: Its specificity is not known.

This CDR3 region has 15 residues. Trimming removed 6 bases from V and 2 bases from J; junction bases left unmatched: 7. CDR1 and CDR2 (germline): SGHRS, YFSETQ. Multiple V-beta primers and a C-beta primer amplified TCRB from RNA. TCRdb used MiXCR to reprocess the multiplex PCR reads, holding one entry per CDR3 protein. The sample shows almost 20,000 distinct CDR3 sequences, around 72% of them seen only once. The sample taken for sequencing was peripheral blood. This chain links TRBV5-1 with TRBJ2-5, with 10 bases identical to TRBD1. The receptor was isolated from a male donor with glioblastoma. CDR3 nucleotide sequence: TGCGCCAGCAACAACCGGGACAGGGGACAAGAGACCCAGTACTTC. This codes for CASNNRDRGQETQYF. The full variable domain, completed using reference TRBV5-1 and TRBJ2-5, is KAGVTQTPRYLIKTRGQQVTLSCSPISGHRSVSWYQQTPGQGLQFLFEYFSETQRNKGNFPGRFSGRQFSNSRSEMNVSTLELGDSALYLCASNNRDRGQETQYFGPGTRLLVL.